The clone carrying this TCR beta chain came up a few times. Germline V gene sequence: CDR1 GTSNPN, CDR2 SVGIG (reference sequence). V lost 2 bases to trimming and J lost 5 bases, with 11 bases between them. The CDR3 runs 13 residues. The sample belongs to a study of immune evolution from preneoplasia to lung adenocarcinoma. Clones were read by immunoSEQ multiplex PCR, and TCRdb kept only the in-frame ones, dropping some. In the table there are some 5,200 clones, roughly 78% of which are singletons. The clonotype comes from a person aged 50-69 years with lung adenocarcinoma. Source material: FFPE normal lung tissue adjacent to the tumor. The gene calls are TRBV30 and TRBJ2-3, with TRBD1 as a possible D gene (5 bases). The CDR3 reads CAWSFNGQDTQYF. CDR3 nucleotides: TGTGCCTGGAGTTTCAACGGACAAGATACGCAGTATTTT.